This T cell receptor beta chain was recorded in a study of patients and donors after allogeneic stem cell transplantation. The CDR3 has 15 amino acids. Germline CDR1 LGHNA, CDR2 YNFKEQ. Trimming stripped 0 bases from V and 2 bases from J, with 8 bases between. TCRdb ran MiXCR on the RT-PCR reads and lists one entry per CDR3 protein. The sample carries tens of thousands of distinct CDR3 sequences, around a third recorded once. This clonotype has only a few counts. The TCR originated in a human donor who was either an allogeneic HSCT recipient or a stem cell or donor lymphocyte infusion donor (not recorded which). It is not recorded whose cells these are; they may come from a transplant donor. J is TRBJ2-1 and V is TRBV4-2; no definite D call. Sequenced material: blood, either unsorted or a sorted T cell fraction (not recorded which). This CDR3 is CASSQDLAPYNEQFF. In DNA form, the CDR3 reads TGTGCCAGCAGCCAAGATCTCGCCCCCTACAATGAGCAGTTCTTC.